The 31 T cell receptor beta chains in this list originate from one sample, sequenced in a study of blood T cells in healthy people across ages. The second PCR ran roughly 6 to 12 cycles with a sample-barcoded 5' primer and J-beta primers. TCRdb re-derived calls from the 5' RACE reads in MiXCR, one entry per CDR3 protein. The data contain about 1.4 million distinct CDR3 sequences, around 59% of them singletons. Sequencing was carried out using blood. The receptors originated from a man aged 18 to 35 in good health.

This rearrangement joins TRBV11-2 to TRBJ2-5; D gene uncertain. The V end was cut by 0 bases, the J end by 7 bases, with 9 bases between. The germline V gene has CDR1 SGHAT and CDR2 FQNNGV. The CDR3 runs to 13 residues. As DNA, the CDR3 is TGTGCCAGCAGCTTAGATCCACCGGGGACCCAGTACTTC. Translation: CASSLDPPGTQYF.

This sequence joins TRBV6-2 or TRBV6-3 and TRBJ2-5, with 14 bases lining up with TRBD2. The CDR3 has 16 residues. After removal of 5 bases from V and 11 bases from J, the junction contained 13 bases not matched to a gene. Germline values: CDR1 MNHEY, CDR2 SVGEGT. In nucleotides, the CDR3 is TGTGCCAGCAGTATAAGGACTAGCGGGGGGAGGGATGAGCAGTACTTC. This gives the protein CASSIRTSGGRDEQYF.

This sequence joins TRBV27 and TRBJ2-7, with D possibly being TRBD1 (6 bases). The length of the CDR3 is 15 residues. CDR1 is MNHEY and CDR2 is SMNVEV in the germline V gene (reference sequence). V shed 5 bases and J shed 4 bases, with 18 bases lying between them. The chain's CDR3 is CASSLRQDGYYEQYF. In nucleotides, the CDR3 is TGTGCCAGCAGTCTCCGACAGGATGGGTATTACGAGCAGTACTTC.

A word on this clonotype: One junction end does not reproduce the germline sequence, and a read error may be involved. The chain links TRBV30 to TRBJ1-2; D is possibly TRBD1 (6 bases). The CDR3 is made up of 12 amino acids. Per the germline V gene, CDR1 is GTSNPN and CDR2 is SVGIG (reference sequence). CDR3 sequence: CAWSVGGYGYIF. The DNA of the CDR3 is TGTGCCTGGAGTGTGGGGGGCTATGGCTACATCTTC. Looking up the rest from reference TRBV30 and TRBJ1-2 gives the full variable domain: SQTIHQWPATLVQPVGSPLSLECTVEGTSNPNLYWYRQAAGRGLQLLFYSVGIGQISSEVPQNLSASRPQDRQFILSSKKLLLSDSGFYLCAWSVGGYGYIFGSGTRLTVV.

The CDR3 reads CSARAPGGPEQYF. DNA for the CDR3: TGCAGTGCTAGAGCCCCGGGAGGACCCGAGCAGTACTTC. V gene TRBV20-1 combines with J gene TRBJ2-7, with 7 bases matching TRBD2. The CDR3 extends over 13 amino acids. V shed 1 base and J 6 bases; nucleotides not matched to a gene: 6. Germline-derived CDR1 and CDR2 are DFQATT and SNEGSKA (reference sequence).

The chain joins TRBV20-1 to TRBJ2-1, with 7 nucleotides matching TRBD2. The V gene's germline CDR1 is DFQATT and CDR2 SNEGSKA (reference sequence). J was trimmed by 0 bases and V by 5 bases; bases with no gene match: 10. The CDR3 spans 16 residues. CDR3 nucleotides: TGCAGTGCTGGTCTACTGGGCGGGAGCTCCTACAATGAGCAGTTCTTC. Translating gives CSAGLLGGSSYNEQFF.

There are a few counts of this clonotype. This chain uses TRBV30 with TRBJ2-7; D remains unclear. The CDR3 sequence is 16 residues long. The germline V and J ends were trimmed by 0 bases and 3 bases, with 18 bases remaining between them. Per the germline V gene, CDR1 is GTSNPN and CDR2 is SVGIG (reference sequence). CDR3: CAWSVKSVASFYEQYF. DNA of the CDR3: TGTGCCTGGAGTGTAAAGTCGGTGGCCAGTTTCTACGAGCAGTACTTC.

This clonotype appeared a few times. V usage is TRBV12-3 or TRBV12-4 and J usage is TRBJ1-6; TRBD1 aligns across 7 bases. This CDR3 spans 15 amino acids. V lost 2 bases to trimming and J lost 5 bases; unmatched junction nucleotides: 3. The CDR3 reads CASSLQGGNNSPLHF. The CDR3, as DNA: TGTGCCAGCAGTTTACAGGGGGGGAATAATTCACCCCTCCACTTT.

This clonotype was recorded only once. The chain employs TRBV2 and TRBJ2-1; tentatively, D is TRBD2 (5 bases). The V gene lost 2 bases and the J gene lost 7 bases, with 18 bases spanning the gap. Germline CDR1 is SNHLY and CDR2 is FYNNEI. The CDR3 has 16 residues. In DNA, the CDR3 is TGTGCCAGCAGTGAACCCCGACGCGCGGGCCTGAATGAGCAGTTCTTC. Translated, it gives CASSEPRRAGLNEQFF.

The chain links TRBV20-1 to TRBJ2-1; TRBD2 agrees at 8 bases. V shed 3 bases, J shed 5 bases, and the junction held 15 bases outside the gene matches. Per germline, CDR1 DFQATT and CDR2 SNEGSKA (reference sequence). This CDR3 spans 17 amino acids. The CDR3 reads CSASSWMAGSGDNEQFF. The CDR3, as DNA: TGCAGTGCTAGTAGCTGGATGGCGGGTAGCGGGGACAATGAGCAGTTCTTC.

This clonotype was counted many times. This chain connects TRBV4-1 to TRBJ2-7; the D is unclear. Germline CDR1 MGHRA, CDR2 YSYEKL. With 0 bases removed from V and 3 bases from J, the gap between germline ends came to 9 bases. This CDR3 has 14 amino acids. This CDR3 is CASSQESPSYEQYF. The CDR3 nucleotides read TGCGCCAGCAGCCAAGAGAGCCCTAGCTACGAGCAGTACTTC.

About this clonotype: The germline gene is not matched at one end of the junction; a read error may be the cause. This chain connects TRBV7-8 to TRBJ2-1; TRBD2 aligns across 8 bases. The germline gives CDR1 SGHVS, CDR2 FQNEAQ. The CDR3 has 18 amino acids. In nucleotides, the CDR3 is TGTGCCGGCAGCTTAATCCCCCTTGGCGGGAGGACCGACAATGAGCAGTTCTTC. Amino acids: CAGSLIPLGGRTDNEQFF.

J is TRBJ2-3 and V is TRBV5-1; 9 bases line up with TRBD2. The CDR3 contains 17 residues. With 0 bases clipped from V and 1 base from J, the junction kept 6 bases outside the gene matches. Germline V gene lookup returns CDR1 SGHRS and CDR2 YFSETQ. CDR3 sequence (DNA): TGCGCCAGCAGCTTGGCCCTAGGCGGGGGGGGCACAGATACGCAGTATTTT. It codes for CASSLALGGGGTDTQYF.

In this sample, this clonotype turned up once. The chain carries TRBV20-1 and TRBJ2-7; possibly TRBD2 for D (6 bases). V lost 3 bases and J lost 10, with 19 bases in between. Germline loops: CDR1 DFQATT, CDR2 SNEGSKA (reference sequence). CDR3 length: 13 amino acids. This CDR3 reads CSARELSGETQYF. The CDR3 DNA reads TGCAGTGCTAGGGAACTTTCGGGAGAAACCCAGTACTTC.

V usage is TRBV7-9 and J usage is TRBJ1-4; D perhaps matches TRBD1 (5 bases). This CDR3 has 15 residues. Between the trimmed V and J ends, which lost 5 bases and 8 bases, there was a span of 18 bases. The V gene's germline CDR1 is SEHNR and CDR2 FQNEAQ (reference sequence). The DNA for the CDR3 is TGTGCCAGCAGCAGTACAGGCGAGCGCCCAGAAAAACTGTTTTTT. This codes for CASSSTGERPEKLFF.

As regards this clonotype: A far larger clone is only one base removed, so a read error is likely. Here the CDR3 reads CASSGCEQYF. The CDR3 DNA sequence: TGTGCCAGCAGCGGCTGCGAGCAGTACTTC. The chain links TRBV3-1 to TRBJ2-7; D unresolved. CDR1 and CDR2 from the germline V gene are LGHDT and YNNKEL (reference sequence). There are 10 residues in the CDR3. Trimming stripped 5 bases from V and 6 bases from J, with 5 bases between.

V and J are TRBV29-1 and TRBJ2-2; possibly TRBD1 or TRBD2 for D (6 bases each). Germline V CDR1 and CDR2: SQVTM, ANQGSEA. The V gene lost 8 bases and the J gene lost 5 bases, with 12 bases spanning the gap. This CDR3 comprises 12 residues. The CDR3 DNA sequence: TGCAGCTCCCGGAGGGGGACCGGGGAGCTGTTTTTT. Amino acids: CSSRRGTGELFF.

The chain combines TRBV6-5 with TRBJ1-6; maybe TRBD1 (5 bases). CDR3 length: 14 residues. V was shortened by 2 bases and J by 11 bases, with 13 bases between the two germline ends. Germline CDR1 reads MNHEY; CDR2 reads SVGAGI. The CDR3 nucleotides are TGTGCCAGCAGTTACGGGGGGAAAGATGCACCCCTCCACTTT. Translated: CASSYGGKDAPLHF.

The CDR3 protein is CSARAGRVPPYNEQFF. The CDR3 coding sequence is TGCAGTGCTAGAGCGGGGCGGGTCCCTCCTTACAATGAGCAGTTCTTC. The chain recombines TRBV20-1 with TRBJ2-1, with D possibly being TRBD1 or TRBD2 (5 bases each). CDR1 DFQATT and CDR2 SNEGSKA come from the germline V gene (reference sequence). CDR3 size: 16 residues. Between the trimmed V and J ends, which lost 1 base and 4 bases, there was a span of 17 bases.

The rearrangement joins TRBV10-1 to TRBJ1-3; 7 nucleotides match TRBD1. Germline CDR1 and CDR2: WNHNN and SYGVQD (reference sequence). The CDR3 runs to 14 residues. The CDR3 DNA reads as TGCGCAATTAACAGGGGCGACCCGACGGACACCATATATTTT. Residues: CAINRGDPTDTIYF.

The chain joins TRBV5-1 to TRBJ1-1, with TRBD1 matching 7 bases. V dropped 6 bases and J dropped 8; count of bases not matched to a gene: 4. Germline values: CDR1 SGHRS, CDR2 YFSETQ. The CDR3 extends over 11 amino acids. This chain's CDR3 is CASNMDREAFF. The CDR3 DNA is TGCGCCAGCAACATGGACAGGGAAGCTTTCTTT.

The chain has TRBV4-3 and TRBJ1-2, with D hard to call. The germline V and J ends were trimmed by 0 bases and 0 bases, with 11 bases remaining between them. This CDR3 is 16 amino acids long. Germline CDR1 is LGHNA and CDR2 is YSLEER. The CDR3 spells CASSQDSSSSNYGYTF. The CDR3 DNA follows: TGCGCCAGCAGCCAAGATTCGAGTTCTTCTAACTATGGCTACACCTTC.

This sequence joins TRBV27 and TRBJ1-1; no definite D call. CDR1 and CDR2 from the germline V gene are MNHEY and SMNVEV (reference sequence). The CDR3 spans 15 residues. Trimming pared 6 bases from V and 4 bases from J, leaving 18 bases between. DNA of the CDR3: TGTGCCAGCAGATCCGGACCTAGCAGGATCACTGAAGCTTTCTTT. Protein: CASRSGPSRITEAFF.

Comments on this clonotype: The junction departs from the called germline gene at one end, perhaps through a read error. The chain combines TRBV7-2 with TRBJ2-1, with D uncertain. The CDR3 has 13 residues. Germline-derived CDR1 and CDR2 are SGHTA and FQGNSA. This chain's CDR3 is CANSLWPNNEQFF. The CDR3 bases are TGTGCCAACAGCTTATGGCCCAACAATGAGCAGTTCTTC.

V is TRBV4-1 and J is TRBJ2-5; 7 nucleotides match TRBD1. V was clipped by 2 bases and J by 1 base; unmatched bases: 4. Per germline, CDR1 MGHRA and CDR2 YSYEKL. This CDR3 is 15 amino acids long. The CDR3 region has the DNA TGCGCCAGCAGCCAAACCTGGACAGGCCAAGAGACCCAGTACTTC. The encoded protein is CASSQTWTGQETQYF.

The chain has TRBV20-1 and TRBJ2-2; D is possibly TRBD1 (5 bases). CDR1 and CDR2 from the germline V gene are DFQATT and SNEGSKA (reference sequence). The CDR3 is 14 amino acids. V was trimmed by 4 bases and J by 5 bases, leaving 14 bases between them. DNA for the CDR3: TGCAGTGCTATGGGCAGGGCAATTACCGGGGAGCTGTTTTTT. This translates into CSAMGRAITGELFF.

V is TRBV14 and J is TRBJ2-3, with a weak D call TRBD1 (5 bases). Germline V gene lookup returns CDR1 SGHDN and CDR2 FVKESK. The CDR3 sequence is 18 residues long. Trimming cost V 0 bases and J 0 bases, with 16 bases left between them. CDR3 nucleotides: TGTGCCAGCAGCCAAGATAGCAGGGAACCCGAGAGCACAGATACGCAGTATTTT. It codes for CASSQDSREPESTDTQYF.

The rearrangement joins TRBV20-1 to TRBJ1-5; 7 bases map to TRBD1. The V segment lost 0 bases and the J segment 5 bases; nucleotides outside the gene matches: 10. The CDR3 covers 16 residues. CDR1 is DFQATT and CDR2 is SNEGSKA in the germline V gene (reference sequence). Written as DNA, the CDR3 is TGCAGTGCTAGAGATGGGAGCAGGGGGGGGGATCAGCCCCAGCATTTT. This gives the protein CSARDGSRGGDQPQHF.

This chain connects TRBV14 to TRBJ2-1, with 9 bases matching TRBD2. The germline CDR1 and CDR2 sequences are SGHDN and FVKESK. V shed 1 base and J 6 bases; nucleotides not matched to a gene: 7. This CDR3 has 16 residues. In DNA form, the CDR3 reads TGTGCCAGCAGCCAAGTTGCGGGAGGGTCAAGCAATGAGCAGTTCTTC. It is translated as CASSQVAGGSSNEQFF.

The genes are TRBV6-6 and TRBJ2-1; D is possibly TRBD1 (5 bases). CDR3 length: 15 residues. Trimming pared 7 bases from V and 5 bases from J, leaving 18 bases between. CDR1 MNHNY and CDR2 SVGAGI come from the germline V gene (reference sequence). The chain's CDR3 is CASIQTPTANNEQFF. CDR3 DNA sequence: TGTGCCAGCATCCAAACTCCGACAGCAAACAATGAGCAGTTCTTC.

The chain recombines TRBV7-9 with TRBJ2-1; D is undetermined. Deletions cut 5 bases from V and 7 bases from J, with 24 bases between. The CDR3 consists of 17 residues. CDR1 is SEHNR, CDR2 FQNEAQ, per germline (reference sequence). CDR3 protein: CASSHPTLGLSRNEQFF. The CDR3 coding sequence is TGTGCCAGCAGCCACCCGACTCTCGGGCTCTCTAGGAATGAGCAGTTCTTC.